This entry describes one T cell receptor beta chain. What it binds is unknown. The assay was immunoSEQ multiplex PCR, and TCRdb's table has in-frame clones only and misses some. The repertoire has about 30,000 clones, 81% of them found once; the top ten carry over 15%. The source of the sample is a study of a mutant IDH1 vaccine in newly diagnosed glioma. Study information: The start of vaccination came 4-6 weeks after radiotherapy alone, or with temozolomide cycles. Held at week 35, visit V12 was the safety follow-up, and visit V13 followed at week 47.

CDR1 is SGHRS and CDR2 is YFSETQ in the germline V gene. The V and J ends lost 4 bases and 0 bases respectively, with 11 bases between them. The CDR3 is 15 amino acids. Documented time point: week 35, safety follow-up. The vaccine gave 300 ug of a 20-mer mutant IDH1 peptide subcutaneously per dose. The chain has TRBV5-1 and TRBJ1-3, with D tentatively TRBD1 (6 bases). The sequence was obtained from a young man with glioma. Sequences were derived from PBMCs, sampled from a glioma patient whose treatment included an IDH1 peptide vaccine. The DNA for the CDR3 is TGCGCCAGCAGCGAAGGACAGAACTCTGGAAACACCATATATTTT. Its protein product is CASSEGQNSGNTIYF. The full variable domain, with the rest looked up from reference TRBV5-1 and TRBJ1-3, is KAGVTQTPRYLIKTRGQQVTLSCSPISGHRSVSWYQQTPGQGLQFLFEYFSETQRNKGNFPGRFSGRQFSNSRSEMNVSTLELGDSALYLCASSEGQNSGNTIYFGEGSWLTVV.